These 30 T cell receptor beta chains came from one sample sequenced in a study of blood T cell repertoires in COVID-19 (dated by TCRdb to 2019 to 2021). The library was made by the immunoSEQ multiplex PCR assay. The source is immuneACCESS, and TCRdb retained only in-frame sequences with V and J called. Part of the clones is not carried over; for the studies checked, unresolved V genes explain less than half of this, and the remainder is unexplained. Here the sample has approximately 220,000 clones; approximately 78% occur a single time. Less than 11% of the sample comes from the top ten. Sequencing input: peripheral blood. Source of these receptors: a woman aged 80 or older with acute or convalescent COVID-19.

The chain is built from TRBV28 and TRBJ2-7, with 10 bases fitting TRBD2. The germline V gene has CDR1 MDHEN and CDR2 SYDVKM. V lost 6 bases, J lost 2 bases, and 4 bases stayed unmatched. The CDR3 runs 14 residues. CDR3 in DNA: TGTGCCAGCAGAGCGGGAGGGCGAACCTACGAGCAGTACTTC. Translated, it gives CASRAGGRTYEQYF.

This rearrangement joins TRBV7-8 to TRBJ1-3, with a possible D match to TRBD1 (6 bases). Trimming stripped 3 bases from V and 2 bases from J, with 11 bases between. This CDR3 contains 15 residues. CDR1 SGHVS and CDR2 FQNEAQ come from the germline V gene. In nucleotides, the CDR3 is TGTGCCAGCAGCTTCAGGGGAAAACCTGGAAACACCATATATTTT. Translation: CASSFRGKPGNTIYF.

The chain has TRBV19 and TRBJ2-6; 8 bases map to TRBD1. Germline loops: CDR1 LNHDA, CDR2 SQIVND (reference sequence). The CDR3 has 18 amino acids. V trimming: 6 bases; J trimming: 4 bases; junction bases outside the gene matches: 14. CDR3 protein: CASSGDRFFSLGANVLTF. For the CDR3, the DNA is TGTGCCAGTAGCGGGGACAGGTTTTTTTCGTTGGGGGCCAACGTCCTGACTTTC.

This clone came up once. This chain uses TRBV5-1 with TRBJ2-1; D is unclear. With 5 bases removed from V and 0 bases from J, the gap between germline ends came to 15 bases. Germline values: CDR1 SGHRS, CDR2 YFSETQ. This CDR3 has 16 residues. DNA of the CDR3: TGCGCCAGCAGTATTGAATCGAGGAGCTCCTACAATGAGCAGTTCTTC. As protein: CASSIESRSSYNEQFF.

V and J are TRBV11-2 and TRBJ1-1; 10 bases match TRBD1. Germline CDR1 and CDR2: SGHAT and FQNNGV. The CDR3 runs to 17 residues. The V and J ends lost 5 bases and 0 bases, in that order; junction bases with no gene match: 9. CDR3 DNA: TGTGCCAGCAGCCCGTGGACAGGGGGGAACCTGAACACTGAAGCTTTCTTT. It specifies CASSPWTGGNLNTEAFF.

This chain uses TRBV28 with TRBJ1-4; D uncertain. CDR3 length equals 15 residues. CDR1 and CDR2 from the germline V gene are MDHEN and SYDVKM. The V and J ends lost 6 bases and 7 bases respectively, with 18 bases between them. The CDR3 coding sequence is TGTGCCAGCAGCTCCGTGACAAGGGCGGGTGAAAAACTGTTTTTT. Encoded protein: CASSSVTRAGEKLFF.

The chain recombines TRBV27 with TRBJ1-4; D is perhaps TRBD1 (6 bases). CDR3 length: 15 residues. The V and J ends lost 3 bases and 3 bases respectively, with 11 bases between them. Germline lookup yields CDR1 MNHEY and CDR2 SMNVEV (reference sequence). CDR3 nucleotides: TGTGCCAGCAGTTTCGGGGGGCTGTCTAATGAAAAACTGTTTTTT. Translated: CASSFGGLSNEKLFF.

V usage is TRBV3-1 (or the pseudogene TRBV3-2) and J usage is TRBJ2-7; 8 bases are a match to TRBD2. Germline CDR1 is LGHDT and CDR2 is YNNKEL (reference sequence). The CDR3 runs to 14 residues. The V gene end was trimmed by 7 bases and the J gene end by 1 base; junction bases not matched to a gene: 6. This CDR3 reads CASNKGGGSYEQYF. Written as DNA, the CDR3 is TGTGCCAGCAACAAGGGCGGGGGGTCCTACGAGCAGTACTTC.

The chain recombines TRBV10-3 with TRBJ1-1; weak D call: TRBD1 (6 bases). The CDR3 contains 15 residues. Germline CDR1 and CDR2: ENHRY and SYGVKD. The ends were cut back, 4 bases at V and 3 bases at J, with 15 bases in the middle. The DNA of the CDR3 is TGTGCCATCAGTGTGAGAGGTCAGGGGTACACTGAAGCTTTCTTT. Protein product: CAISVRGQGYTEAFF.

This sequence joins TRBV21-1 and TRBJ1-5. TRBV21-1 is described as a pseudogene. This CDR3 is 17 amino acids long. The CDR3 nucleotides read TGTGCCAGCAGCAAAGCGCTTCGGGGGATAAGGAATCAGCCCCAGCATTTT. Protein: CASSKALRGIRNQPQHF.

The chain carries TRBV5-5 and TRBJ1-6; weak D call: TRBD1 (6 bases). The germline V and J ends were trimmed by 0 bases and 7 bases, with 11 bases remaining between them. Germline assignment: CDR1 SGHKS and CDR2 YYEKEE (reference sequence). The CDR3 extends over 15 amino acids. The CDR3 spells CASSLAAGANSPLHF. Here the CDR3 DNA reads TGTGCCAGCAGCTTGGCTGCGGGGGCCAATTCACCCCTCCACTTT.

This rearrangement joins TRBV2 to TRBJ1-1; D gene uncertain. V was shortened by 2 bases and J by 4 bases, with 11 bases between the two germline ends. Germline CDR1 is SNHLY and CDR2 is FYNNEI. This CDR3 comprises 14 residues. The CDR3 loop is CASSEFQVGTEAFF. The CDR3 bases are TGTGCCAGCAGTGAATTTCAGGTGGGCACTGAAGCTTTCTTT.

The chain has TRBV7-6 and TRBJ1-2; D remains ambiguous. CDR1 and CDR2 from the germline V gene are SGHVS and FNYEAQ. V lost 0 bases to trimming and J lost 6 bases, with 14 bases between them. The CDR3 length is 15 residues. This CDR3 reads CASSLARDSIHGYTF. The CDR3 region has the DNA TGTGCCAGCAGCTTAGCCAGAGACTCGATCCATGGCTACACCTTC.

The chain couples TRBV7-2 to TRBJ1-4, with D possibly matching TRBD1 (5 bases). Germline CDR1 SGHTA, CDR2 FQGNSA. This CDR3 has 14 amino acids. V was clipped by 2 bases and J by 8 bases, with 12 bases between them. CDR3 coding DNA: TGTGCCAGCAGCTTATGGGTGTCAGGGGAAAAACTGTTTTTT. This codes for CASSLWVSGEKLFF.

The rearrangement uses TRBV5-1 and TRBJ2-1; TRBD2 matches 8 bases. Germline V gene sequence: CDR1 SGHRS, CDR2 YFSETQ. There are 17 residues in the CDR3. The ends lost 3 bases at V and 0 bases at J; junction bases unmatched: 8. The CDR3 region has the DNA TGCGCCAGCAGCTCGAGTAGCGGGGCCTTCTCCTACAATGAGCAGTTCTTC. It encodes CASSSSSGAFSYNEQFF.

The chain carries TRBV15 and TRBJ2-7; possibly TRBD2 for D (5 bases). The germline V and J ends were trimmed by 0 bases and 6 bases, with 18 bases remaining between them. Germline loops: CDR1 LNHNV, CDR2 YYDKDF (reference sequence). The CDR3 extends over 16 amino acids. CDR3 coding DNA: TGTGCCACCAGCAGAGATTATGCTAGCAGTCAAGTCGAGCAGTACTTC. Translation gives CATSRDYASSQVEQYF.

This chain joins TRBV28 and TRBJ1-4, with 7 bases fitting TRBD1. CDR1 and CDR2 (germline): MDHEN, SYDVKM. With 2 bases clipped from V and 4 bases from J, the junction kept 1 base outside the gene matches. The CDR3 is 14 amino acids. The CDR3 DNA sequence: TGTGCCAGCAGTTTACAGGGGGTTAATGAAAAACTGTTTTTT. As protein: CASSLQGVNEKLFF.

The sample holds a few counts of this clone. The chain is built from TRBV7-6 and TRBJ2-3; 11 nucleotides line up with TRBD2. This CDR3 comprises 17 residues. J lost 9 bases, V lost 5 bases, and 16 bases had no gene match. Germline-derived CDR1 and CDR2 are SGHVS and FNYEAQ. CDR3 in amino acids: CASSPPGLLAGEGTQYF. CDR3 in DNA: TGTGCCAGCAGCCCGCCCGGCCTACTAGCGGGAGAAGGAACGCAGTATTTT.

Points on this clone: Mismatch with germline at one junction end may stem from a read error. CDR3 in DNA: TGTGCCACCAGTTTAATAGCGGGAGTAGTAGATACGCAGTATTTT. This encodes CATSLIAGVVDTQYF. The chain combines TRBV2 with TRBJ2-3; the match to TRBD2 covers 9 bases. This CDR3 comprises 15 residues. Germline values: CDR1 SNHLY, CDR2 FYNNEI.

This clone was found once. The V and J genes are TRBV30 and TRBJ1-5, with unresolved D. The CDR3 spans 11 residues. Germline V lookup: CDR1 GTSNPN, CDR2 SVGIG (reference sequence). Trimming left V 5 bases short and J 7 bases short, with 9 bases between. CDR3 loop: CAWGPGQPQHF. In DNA form, the CDR3 reads TGTGCCTGGGGGCCGGGGCAGCCCCAGCATTTT.

Only a few counts were recorded for this clone. The V and J genes are TRBV5-6 and TRBJ1-2; D not resolved. V was shortened by 1 base and J by 0 bases, with 7 bases between the two germline ends. The V gene's germline CDR1 is SGHDT and CDR2 YYEEEE. The CDR3 has 14 amino acids. This CDR3 is CASSLSASNYGYTF. The CDR3 coding sequence is TGTGCCAGCAGCTTGAGCGCATCTAACTATGGCTACACCTTC.

V gene TRBV6-5 combines with J gene TRBJ2-2; the D gene is possibly TRBD1 (5 bases). The CDR3 is 15 amino acids. Germline CDR1 is MNHEY and CDR2 is SVGAGI. V was trimmed by 6 bases and J by 2 bases, leaving 13 bases between them. Here the CDR3 DNA reads TGTGCCAGCAGCGCTCAGGGTCCCAACACCGGGGAGCTGTTTTTT. It translates to CASSAQGPNTGELFF.

CDR3 bases: TGTGCCAGCAGCCCTTGGGGAGACACAGATACGCAGTATTTT. The encoded protein is CASSPWGDTDTQYF. The chain combines TRBV3-1 (or the pseudogene TRBV3-2) with TRBJ2-3; D may be TRBD2 (5 bases). V lost 4 bases, J lost 2 bases, and 10 bases lay in between. The CDR3 runs 14 residues. Germline V gene lookup returns CDR1 LGHDT and CDR2 YNNKEL (reference sequence).

The J gene is TRBJ1-5, the V gene TRBV19, with 7 bases aligning to TRBD1. Germline assignment: CDR1 LNHDA and CDR2 SQIVND (reference sequence). CDR3 size: 19 residues. The trim removed 5 bases at V and 2 bases at J, leaving 18 bases unmatched. CDR3 coding DNA: TGTGCCAGTAGTCAACCTCCGGGACAGAAGAAACCGGGCAATCAGCCCCAGCATTTT. This gives the protein CASSQPPGQKKPGNQPQHF.

This clone was detected once. The CDR3 loop is CASSSTLGTGREKLFF. In DNA, the CDR3 is TGTGCCAGCAGCTCTACCCTCGGGACAGGGCGTGAAAAACTGTTTTTT. The chain recombines TRBV7-2 with TRBJ1-4, with 9 bases lining up with TRBD1. The CDR3 is 16 amino acids. J was trimmed by 7 bases and V by 4 bases; bases with no gene match: 10. The V gene's germline CDR1 is SGHTA and CDR2 FQGNSA.

The chain combines TRBV30 with TRBJ1-2; a possible D gene is TRBD1 (5 bases). The V end lost 2 bases, the J end lost 7 bases, and 8 bases lay between the germline ends. Germline CDR1 and CDR2: GTSNPN and SVGIG (reference sequence). This CDR3 is 11 amino acids long. The CDR3 loop is CAWSRGSGYTF. CDR3 bases: TGTGCCTGGAGTCGGGGGTCTGGCTACACCTTC.

V usage is TRBV30 and J usage is TRBJ2-6; tentative D call: TRBD1 (6 bases). The CDR3 is 15 amino acids. Germline V gives CDR1 GTSNPN, CDR2 SVGIG (reference sequence). V was pared by 5 bases and J by 2 bases, with 13 bases between. The CDR3 nucleotides are TGTGCCTGGCTACAACAGGGCGCTGGGGCCAACGTCCTGACTTTC. This codes for CAWLQQGAGANVLTF.

The chain combines TRBV20-1 with TRBJ2-1; unclear D gene. Looked up from germline, CDR1 is DFQATT and CDR2 is SNEGSKA (reference sequence). The CDR3 runs to 11 residues. With 5 bases removed from V and 7 bases from J, the gap between germline ends came to 9 bases. The CDR3 reads CSAERENEQFF. The DNA of the CDR3 is TGCAGTGCTGAGCGAGAAAATGAGCAGTTCTTC.

The chain couples TRBV19 to TRBJ1-2; TRBD1 might be the D (5 bases). The CDR3 is 13 amino acids. V lost 2 bases to trimming and J lost 7 bases, with 11 bases between them. Germline loops: CDR1 LNHDA, CDR2 SQIVND (reference sequence). CDR3: CASSIRGGGGYTF. CDR3 coding DNA: TGTGCCAGTAGTATACGCGGGGGTGGTGGCTACACCTTC.

This rearrangement joins TRBV4-3 to TRBJ2-7; TRBD1 matches at 7 bases. The ends lost 1 base at V and 4 bases at J; junction bases unmatched: 10. This CDR3 has 16 residues. In germline, CDR1 is LGHNA, CDR2 YSLEER. The CDR3 loop reads CASSQGPQGTGYEQYF. CDR3 nucleotide sequence: TGCGCCAGCAGCCAAGGCCCACAGGGGACCGGGTACGAGCAGTACTTC.